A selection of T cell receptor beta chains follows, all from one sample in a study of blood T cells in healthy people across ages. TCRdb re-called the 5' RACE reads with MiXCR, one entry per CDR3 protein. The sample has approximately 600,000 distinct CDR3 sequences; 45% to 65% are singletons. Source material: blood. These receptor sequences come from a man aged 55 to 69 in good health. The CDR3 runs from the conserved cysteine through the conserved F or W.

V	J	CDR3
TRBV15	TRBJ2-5	CATSKRGSQLEQYF
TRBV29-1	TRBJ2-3	CSVHPNLDTQYF
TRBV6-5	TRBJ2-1	CASSYRADNERFF
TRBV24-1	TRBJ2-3	CATSEGGGHFNTQYF
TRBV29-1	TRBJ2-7	CSVRTSGGRYEQYF
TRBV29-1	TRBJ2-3	CSSHQGQGATDTQYF
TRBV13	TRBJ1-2	CPQDKGCGYTF
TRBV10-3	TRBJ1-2	CAISDSRGYGYTF
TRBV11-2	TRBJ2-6	CASRPGQGLLYGANVLTF
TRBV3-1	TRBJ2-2	CASSHPSGENTGELFF
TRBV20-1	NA	CSAFMTGGETQYF
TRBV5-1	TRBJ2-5	CASSPLVGNDKETQYF
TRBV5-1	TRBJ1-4	CASKLDTTNEKLFF
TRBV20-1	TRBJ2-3	CSASAIRLSTDTQYF
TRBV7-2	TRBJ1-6	CASRPGISYNSPLHF
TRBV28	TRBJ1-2	CASSPRQGIYGYTF
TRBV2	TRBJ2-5	CASKGGAETQYF
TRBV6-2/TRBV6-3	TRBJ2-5	CASSGLRLVGETQYF
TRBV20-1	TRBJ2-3	CSAPPTSGGTSTDTQYF
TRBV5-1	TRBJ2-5	CASSLDGQGAQETQYF
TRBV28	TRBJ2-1	CASSLFSAGVYNEQFF
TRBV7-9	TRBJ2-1	CASSLGRGGDEQFF
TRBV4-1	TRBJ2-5	CASSQDGTRETQYF
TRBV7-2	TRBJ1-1	CASSSRYNRGNTEAFF
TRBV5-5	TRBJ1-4	CASSLRVSVATNEKLFF
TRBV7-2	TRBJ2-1	CASSLRGLAGGPSYNEQFF
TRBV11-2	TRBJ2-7	CASSTATGSRGYEQYF
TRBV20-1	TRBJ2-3	CSAPRGNTQYF
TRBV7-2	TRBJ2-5	CASSVWTSGGETQYF
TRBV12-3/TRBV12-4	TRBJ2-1	CASSLASGVHNEQFF
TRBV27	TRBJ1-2	CASSLSQDSNYGYTF
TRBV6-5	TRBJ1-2	CASTIAANYGYTF
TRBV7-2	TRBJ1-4	CASSLVGEKLFF
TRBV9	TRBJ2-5	CASSPGRGYQETQYF
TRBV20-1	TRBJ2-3	CSAPQSSTDTQYF
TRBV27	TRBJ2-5	CASSLTGLTTQYF
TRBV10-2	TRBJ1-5	CASSEGRDQPQHF
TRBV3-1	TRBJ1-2	CASSQGETGGYTF
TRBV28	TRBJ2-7	CASGRAGAYEQYF
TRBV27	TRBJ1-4	CASSPRPNEKLFF
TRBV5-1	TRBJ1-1	CASSLPVKNTEAFF
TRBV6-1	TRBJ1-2	CASGTGVTYGYTF
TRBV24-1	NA	CATSEGTGNEQYF
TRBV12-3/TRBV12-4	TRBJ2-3	CASSPQRTSYTDTQYF
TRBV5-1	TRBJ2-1	CASTGAMQAYSNEQFF
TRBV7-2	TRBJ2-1	CASSLGGGIYNEQFF
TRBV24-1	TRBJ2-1	CATSDLQAGGRNEQFF
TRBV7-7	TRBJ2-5	CASGPGLAGGGETQYF
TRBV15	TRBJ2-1	CATSRDRGQGVGQFF
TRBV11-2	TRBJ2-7	CASSSQQDRVEQYF
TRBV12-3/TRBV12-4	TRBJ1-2	CASSLARGAGYTF
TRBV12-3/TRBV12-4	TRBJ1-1	CASTGTDSEAFF
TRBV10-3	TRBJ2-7	CAIGDISYEQYF
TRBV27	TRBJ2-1	CASSYAGRSYNEQFF
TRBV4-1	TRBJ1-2	CASSQVGTGNGYTF